This T cell receptor beta chain originates from a study of blood T cell repertoires in COVID-19. Across the whole study: COVID-19 samples from acute and convalescent phases originated in the United States, Italy and Spain. PBMCs, B-cell-depleted T cells, or T cells provided the cDNA or gDNA that made up the material.

Authors' data handling: Reference gene primer amplification gave estimated nucleated cell counts. Sequenced by immunoSEQ multiplex PCR; TCRdb stores in-frame clones only, minus some. Clonal size and the V and J genes are those of that table, whereas D and trimming came from the DNA. Of around 84,000 clones in the sample, around 81% were seen once. This CDR3 has 13 residues. The germline gives CDR1 SGDLS, CDR2 YYNGEE. V lost 4 bases to trimming and J lost 6 bases; unmatched junction nucleotides: 3. Sequencing used peripheral blood. This TCR derives from an elderly man with active or convalescent COVID-19. The chain carries TRBV9 and TRBJ1-4; 7 nucleotides line up with TRBD1. The CDR3 spells CASSRQGHEKLFF. The CDR3 DNA sequence: TGTGCCAGCAGCCGACAGGGTCATGAAAAACTGTTTTTT.